Presented here are 27 T cell receptor beta chains from one specimen sequenced in a study of T cell repertoires in cytomegalovirus infection. Their antigens remain unidentified. A single record per CDR3 protein comes from TCRdb applying MiXCR to the reads. The sample includes approximately 990,000 distinct CDR3 sequences, under 40% seen only once; the top ten take around an eighth. This sample comprised cultured CD8+ T cells from PBMCs, obtained from culture after CMV antigen stimulation. The receptors derive from a human donor in good health (CMV status not recorded). Some clones in this sample may be carry-over from other donors' samples.

The chain combines TRBV20-1 with TRBJ2-5, with TRBD1 matching over 7 bases. The CDR3 covers 15 residues. Germline trimming cut 0 bases from V and 5 bases from J; bases unmatched to any gene: 9. Germline V CDR1 and CDR2: DFQATT, SNEGSKA (reference sequence). Here the CDR3 DNA reads TGCAGTGCTAGAGAATTCGACAGGGAACTGGAGACCCAGTACTTC. It codes for CSAREFDRELETQYF.

This clonotype was picked up a small number of times. This rearrangement joins TRBV7-9 to TRBJ2-3; TRBD1 matches at 9 bases. Per germline, CDR1 SEHNR and CDR2 FQNEAQ (reference sequence). With V trimmed by 3 bases and J by 3 bases, 7 bases remained unmatched. The CDR3 length is 16 residues. In DNA form, the CDR3 reads TGTGCCAGCAGCTTCTCACAGGGGGCGGGGACAGATACGCAGTATTTT. Translation gives CASSFSQGAGTDTQYF.

V and J are TRBV11-2 and TRBJ2-1; tentative D call: TRBD2 (6 bases). V lost 1 base and J 12 bases, leaving 10 bases between the germline ends. From germline, CDR1 is SGHAT and CDR2 FQNNGV. There are 12 residues in the CDR3. CDR3 loop: CASSLGRAWQFF. Here the CDR3 DNA reads TGTGCCAGCAGCTTAGGGAGGGCTTGGCAGTTCTTC.

This chain links TRBV7-9 with TRBJ1-4, with D uncertain. Trimming cost V 0 bases and J 8 bases, with 13 bases left between them. The germline gives CDR1 SEHNR, CDR2 FQNEAQ (reference sequence). CDR3 length equals 15 residues. DNA of the CDR3: TGTGCCAGCAGCTTAGCGGGCGACCCTTGGGAAAAACTGTTTTTT. The encoded protein is CASSLAGDPWEKLFF.

The chain has TRBV27 and TRBJ2-1; 7 nucleotides align to TRBD2. V gave up 5 bases and J gave up 5 bases; unmatched junction bases: 6. The CDR3 consists of 14 residues. Germline lookup yields CDR1 MNHEY and CDR2 SMNVEV (reference sequence). As DNA, the CDR3 is TGTGCCAGCAGTCCCGGGACTACCCACAATGAGCAGTTCTTC. Its protein product is CASSPGTTHNEQFF.

V gene TRBV15 combines with J gene TRBJ2-1; D is undetermined. This CDR3 is built from 14 residues. Trimming pared 5 bases from V and 3 bases from J, leaving 11 bases between. CDR1 is LNHNV and CDR2 is YYDKDF in the germline V gene (reference sequence). The CDR3 DNA sequence: TGTGCCACCAGCCCATACAAAAACTACAATGAGCAGTTCTTC. This translates into CATSPYKNYNEQFF. Using reference TRBV15 and TRBJ2-1 for the parts outside the CDR3, the full variable domain is DAMVIQNPRYQVTQFGKPVTLSCSQTLNHNVMYWYQQKSSQAPKLLFHYYDKDFNNEADTPDNFQSRRPNTSFCFLDIRSPGLGDTAMYLCATSPYKNYNEQFFGPGTRLTVL.

To note about this clonotype: One end of the junction does not line up with germline, which may come from a read error. V usage is TRBV7-9 and J usage is TRBJ1-1; 7 bases match TRBD1. Germline lookup yields CDR1 SEHNR and CDR2 FQNEAQ (reference sequence). The length of the CDR3 is 18 residues. CDR3 sequence reads: CAGSLPQGRQGMNTEAFF. As DNA, the CDR3 is TGTGCCGGCAGCTTACCACAGGGGCGTCAAGGAATGAACACTGAAGCTTTCTTT.

This clonotype was observed a few times. The V call is TRBV6-2 or TRBV6-3, the J call TRBJ1-1; 10 bases match TRBD1. Germline lookup yields CDR1 MNHEY and CDR2 SVGEGT. CDR3 length: 17 amino acids. V shed 2 bases, J shed 3 bases, and the junction held 9 bases outside the gene matches. In nucleotides, the CDR3 is TGTGCCAGCAGTTACCCGGGACAGGGGCGAATCCACACTGAAGCTTTCTTT. Its translation is CASSYPGQGRIHTEAFF.

The genes are TRBV18 and TRBJ1-4; D gene uncertain. Trimming took 5 bases from V and 7 from J, leaving 14 bases between them. The CDR3 extends over 14 amino acids. CDR1 KGHSH and CDR2 LQKENI come from the germline V gene. Here the CDR3 reads CASSERHYGEKLFF. The CDR3 DNA sequence: TGTGCCAGCTCAGAACGGCACTACGGTGAAAAACTGTTTTTT.

This clonotype was counted ten times or more. The chain uses TRBV7-2 and TRBJ2-2; D is undetermined. The CDR3 runs 15 residues. Germline V gene lookup returns CDR1 SGHTA and CDR2 FQGNSA. The ends were cut back, 4 bases at V and 4 bases at J, with 13 bases in the middle. The CDR3 is CASSSVKEGTGELFF. The CDR3 nucleotides read TGTGCCAGCAGCTCAGTTAAAGAAGGCACCGGGGAGCTGTTTTTT. Full variable domain (outside the CDR3, taken from reference TRBV7-2 and TRBJ2-2): GAGVSQSPSNKVTEKGKDVELRCDPISGHTALYWYRQSLGQGLEFLIYFQGNSAPDKSGLPSDRFSAERTGGSVSTLTIQRTQQEDSAVYLCASSSVKEGTGELFFGEGSRLTVL.

The chain uses TRBV6-2 or TRBV6-3 and TRBJ2-3; unclear D gene. The CDR3 loop spans 12 amino acids. Germline V lookup: CDR1 MNHEY, CDR2 SVGEGT. V lost 2 bases and J lost 5, with 5 bases in between. CDR3 protein: CASSYPQDTQYF. Here the CDR3 DNA reads TGTGCCAGCAGTTACCCCCAAGATACGCAGTATTTT.

Note on this clonotype: Compared with germline, one end of the junction differs, possibly owing to a read error. The J gene is TRBJ1-1, the V gene TRBV5-6; D gene ambiguous. CDR3 size: 16 residues. The germline CDR1 and CDR2 sequences are SGHDT and YYEEEE. The CDR3: CVSSSLLDSVYTEAFF. In DNA form, the CDR3 reads TGTGTCAGCAGCTCCCTTTTGGACTCGGTTTACACTGAAGCTTTCTTT.

This clonotype was recorded a few times. The chain couples TRBV29-1 to TRBJ1-1; no clear D. Trimming removed 0 bases from V and 4 bases from J, with 6 bases in between. There are 12 residues in the CDR3. Germline lookup yields CDR1 SQVTM and CDR2 ANQGSEA. The CDR3 bases are TGCAGCGTTGAAGATCAATCCACTGAAGCTTTCTTT. This codes for CSVEDQSTEAFF.

J is TRBJ2-7 and V is TRBV7-9; D gene unclear. V lost 5 bases and J lost 3, with 11 bases in between. The CDR3 has 13 amino acids. CDR1 is SEHNR, CDR2 FQNEAQ, per germline (reference sequence). The CDR3 here is CASSGTPYYEQYF. CDR3 DNA sequence: TGTGCCAGCAGCGGAACCCCATACTACGAGCAGTACTTC.

J is TRBJ2-7 and V is TRBV20-1; 7 bases line up with TRBD2. J lost 4 bases, V lost 7 bases, and 13 bases had no gene match. Germline CDR1 reads DFQATT; CDR2 reads SNEGSKA (reference sequence). This CDR3 comprises 14 residues. CDR3 nucleotide sequence: TGCAGTGTCTCAGGACTAGTGGTATCGTACGAGCAGTACGTC. This gives the protein CSVSGLVVSYEQYV.

The chain couples TRBV12-5 to TRBJ2-5; possible D gene TRBD2, 5 bases. V was trimmed by 0 bases and J by 4 bases, leaving 12 bases between them. There are 15 residues in the CDR3. The germline V gene encodes CDR1 LGHNT and CDR2 FRNRAP. In DNA form, the CDR3 reads TGTGCTAGTGGTTTGGTTAACCGGGATGGAGAGACCCAGTACTTC. Translating it yields CASGLVNRDGETQYF.

This clonotype was seen a few times. The chain uses TRBV5-4 and TRBJ2-7, with 9 bases matching TRBD1. Germline V gives CDR1 SGHNT, CDR2 YYREEE (reference sequence). CDR3 length equals 15 residues. V lost 4 bases to trimming and J lost 5 bases; unmatched junction nucleotides: 10. The CDR3 DNA follows: TGTGCCAGCAGCCCTTGGGACAGGGCTTTCGACGAGCAGTACGTC. This gives the protein CASSPWDRAFDEQYV.

The chain links TRBV7-9 to TRBJ1-2; a possible D gene is TRBD1 (5 bases). The CDR3 has 12 amino acids. Trimming pared 5 bases from V and 7 bases from J, leaving 11 bases between. Germline V gene sequence: CDR1 SEHNR, CDR2 FQNEAQ (reference sequence). The CDR3 reads CASSRGSPGYTF. In DNA form, the CDR3 reads TGTGCCAGCAGCCGGGGGAGCCCTGGCTACACCTTC.

About this clonotype: A read error may be the cause here, since a much bigger clone is one base away. V usage is TRBV7-6 and J usage is TRBJ2-1, with TRBD2 identical over 9 bases. Germline V gene sequence: CDR1 SGHVS, CDR2 FNYEAQ. The CDR3 spans 18 residues. CDR3 sequence: CASSLYSSGMSSYNGQFF. As DNA, the CDR3 is TGTGCCAGCAGCCTTTATTCTAGCGGGATGAGCTCCTACAATGGGCAGTTCTTC. Filled out from reference TRBV7-6 and TRBJ2-1, the complete variable domain reads GAGVSQSPRYKVTKRGQDVALRCDPISGHVSLYWYRQALGQGPEFLTYFNYEAQQDKSGLPNDRFSAERPEGSISTLTIQRTEQRDSAMYRCASSLYSSGMSSYNGQFFGPGTRLTVL.

In its sample, this clonotype was seen many times. V is TRBV7-6 and J is TRBJ2-1, with D perhaps given as TRBD1 or TRBD2 (5 bases each). The ends were cut back, 6 bases at V and 8 bases at J, with 23 bases in the middle. This CDR3 is 16 amino acids long. CDR1 and CDR2 (germline): SGHVS, FNYEAQ. Here the CDR3 reads CASSPFPQRRDDEQFF. The CDR3, as DNA: TGTGCCAGCAGTCCGTTCCCCCAACGCAGGGACGATGAGCAGTTCTTC. Full variable domain (missing parts from reference TRBV7-6 and TRBJ2-1): GAGVSQSPRYKVTKRGQDVALRCDPISGHVSLYWYRQALGQGPEFLTYFNYEAQQDKSGLPNDRFSAERPEGSISTLTIQRTEQRDSAMYRCASSPFPQRRDDEQFFGPGTRLTVL.

This chain connects TRBV6-1 to TRBJ2-3, with unresolved D. The V gene's germline CDR1 is MNHNS and CDR2 SASEGT. The CDR3 runs to 15 residues. The ends were cut back, 2 bases at V and 8 bases at J, with 17 bases in the middle. The CDR3 DNA sequence: TGTGCCAGCAGTGAAACGGCCGTCCCCTGGGTTACGCAGTATTTT. Translated, it gives CASSETAVPWVTQYF.

The CDR3 bases are TGTGCCAGCAGTTACTCCGAGCCCGGGGAGCTGTTTTTT. This codes for CASSYSEPGELFF. V usage is TRBV6-2 or TRBV6-3 and J usage is TRBJ2-2; no firm D call. The V end was cut by 0 bases, the J end by 6 bases, with 5 bases between. The V gene's germline CDR1 is MNHEY and CDR2 SVGEGT. This CDR3 spans 13 amino acids.

This clonotype occurred a few times. The chain links TRBV7-9 to TRBJ2-7; D not certain. CDR3 size: 15 residues. Deletions cut 7 bases from V and 3 bases from J, with 19 bases between. Germline CDR1 and CDR2: SEHNR and FQNEAQ (reference sequence). The CDR3 bases are TGTGCCAGCAACCCCTTGACGGCCGGCATCTACGAGCAGTACGTC. Its protein product is CASNPLTAGIYEQYV.

This clonotype was detected only a few times. The chain combines TRBV12-3 or TRBV12-4 with TRBJ1-2, with D possibly TRBD1 on 5 matching bases. The CDR3 is 11 amino acids. Deletions cut 10 bases from V and 7 bases from J, with 13 bases between. CDR3 nucleotides: TGTGCCACATACAAGGGGACTGGCTACACCTTC. Translating gives CATYKGTGYTF.

This clonotype was observed at least ten times. The CDR3 loop reads CASSLGAVRASAKNIQYF. The CDR3 region has the DNA TGTGCCAGCAGCTTAGGGGCGGTTAGGGCCTCAGCCAAAAACATTCAGTACTTC. V gene TRBV7-9 combines with J gene TRBJ2-4, with D uncertain. V was trimmed by 1 base and J by 0 bases, leaving 16 bases between them. In germline, CDR1 is SEHNR, CDR2 FQNEAQ (reference sequence). This CDR3 contains 18 residues.

The chain's CDR3 is CASSSKDGNTEAFF. For the CDR3, the DNA is TGCGCCAGCAGCAGCAAGGACGGGAACACTGAAGCTTTCTTT. V usage is TRBV5-1 and J usage is TRBJ1-1, with D unresolved. V was clipped by 4 bases and J by 1 base, with 11 bases between them. Per germline, CDR1 SGHRS and CDR2 YFSETQ. The CDR3 runs 14 residues.

CDR3 sequence (DNA): TGTGCCAGCAGCTCCCGGGGAGCGCCGACGAATTCACCCCTCCACTTT. The encoded protein is CASSSRGAPTNSPLHF. The chain couples TRBV7-9 to TRBJ1-6; no reliable D call. The CDR3 loop spans 16 amino acids. Germline assignment: CDR1 SEHNR and CDR2 FQNEAQ (reference sequence). The germline V and J ends were trimmed by 4 bases and 7 bases, with 17 bases remaining between them.